The sequence of this TCR beta chain was determined in a study of Tregs in tolerant kidney transplant recipients. On this clone itself: The antigen remains undetermined. The sequence runs out 3 residues before the end of the CDR3; the remainder is reconstructed from the germline J gene.

Libraries were prepared by immunoSEQ multiplex PCR; TCRdb keeps only in-frame clonotypes and omits some of them. The repertoire table contains about 5,300 clones. This CDR3 spans 15 amino acids. J was trimmed by 7 bases and V by 5 bases; bases with no gene match: 10. The germline gives CDR1 ENHRY, CDR2 SYGVKD. Study findings and constraints: Some patients' samples used different primers over time, so nucleotide sequences weren't comparable. In tolerant patients, donor-specific Tregs outgrew total Tregs, suggesting antigen-driven expansion.

Recipients received nonmyeloablative bone marrow transplants from related graft donors, with transient mixed chimerism. Unstimulated Tregs (CD4+CD25+CD127-) and CD4+CD25- non-Tregs were sorted from PBMCs. V and J are TRBV10-3 and TRBJ2-2; TRBD2 aligns across 7 bases. This sequence originates from a human patient who received a combined kidney and bone marrow transplant. Some of the T cells may derive from the graft donor. The material was CD4+ T cells from blood (PBMCs), obtained approximately 15 months after the transplant. Here the CDR3 reads CAISTSAGTHGELFF. The sequenced CDR3 bases are TGTGCCATCAGTACCTCAGCGGGAACGCACGGGGAG.